A selection of T cell receptor beta chains follows, all from one sample in a study of T cell changes during pregnancy in multiple sclerosis. TCRdb keeps only in-frame clones here, not all; method: immunoSEQ multiplex PCR. The repertoire consists of 36,000 or so clones, with about 91% occurring once and the leading ten covering roughly 12%. Sequencing was performed on CD8+ T cells from peripheral blood mononuclear cells, taken in the third trimester of pregnancy. These receptor sequences come from a female donor with multiple sclerosis, enrolled in a pregnancy study. The CDR3 runs from the conserved cysteine through the conserved F or W. The D gene is left open where the match is weak. The size of a clone is reported for some rows only, either as once, few or many, or as a class for expanded clones.

J gene: TRBJ1-1
clone size: -
V gene: TRBV7-9
D gene: -
CDR3 protein: CASSLDPGNTEAFF
CDR3 DNA: TGTGCCAGCAGCTTAGATCCGGGAAACACTGAAGCTTTCTTT

J gene: TRBJ1-4
clone size: -
V gene: TRBV5-4
D gene: TRBD1
CDR3 protein: CASSLRGQGATNEKLFF
CDR3 DNA: TGTGCCAGCAGCTTGAGAGGACAGGGTGCAACTAATGAAAAACTGTTTTTT

J gene: TRBJ2-5
clone size: -
V gene: TRBV18
D gene: -
CDR3 protein: CASSPPDNQETQYF
CDR3 DNA: TGTGCCAGCTCACCTCCGGACAACCAAGAGACCCAGTACTTC

J gene: TRBJ2-7
clone size: -
V gene: TRBV6-5
D gene: TRBD1
CDR3 protein: CASSYQGQGNEQYF
CDR3 DNA: TGTGCCAGCAGTTACCAAGGACAGGGTAACGAGCAGTACTTC

J gene: TRBJ1-5
clone size: -
V gene: TRBV10-2
D gene: TRBD1
CDR3 protein: CASSTSGTALQPQHF
CDR3 DNA: TGCGCCAGCAGCACTAGCGGGACAGCACTACAGCCCCAGCATTTT

J gene: TRBJ1-5
clone size: medium-sized
V gene: TRBV18
D gene: -
CDR3 protein: CASSSDGTALGQPQHF
CDR3 DNA: TGTGCCAGCTCATCAGACGGGACTGCTCTGGGCCAGCCCCAGCATTTT

J gene: TRBJ2-7
clone size: -
V gene: TRBV10-1
D gene: -
CDR3 protein: CASSEGGELYF
CDR3 DNA: TGCGCCAGCAGTGAGGGCGGGGAGCTGTACTTC

J gene: TRBJ2-3
clone size: -
V gene: TRBV5-4
D gene: -
CDR3 protein: CASSSYRQGLTDTQYF
CDR3 DNA: TGTGCCAGCAGCTCCTACCGACAGGGACTCACAGATACGCAGTATTTT

J gene: TRBJ2-2
clone size: -
V gene: TRBV7-9
D gene: TRBD2
CDR3 protein: CASSSRTSVRTGELFF
CDR3 DNA: TGTGCCAGCAGTTCCCGGACTAGCGTACGGACCGGGGAGCTGTTTTTT

J gene: TRBJ2-5
clone size: -
V gene: TRBV27
D gene: TRBD1
CDR3 protein: CASSSLGTALGETQYF
CDR3 DNA: TGTGCCAGCAGTTCCCTCGGGACAGCCCTGGGGGAGACCCAGTACTTC

J gene: TRBJ1-1
clone size: -
V gene: TRBV7-9
D gene: -
CDR3 protein: CASSLEAGTEAFF
CDR3 DNA: TGTGCCAGCAGCTTAGAGGCAGGCACTGAAGCTTTCTTT

J gene: TRBJ2-3
clone size: -
V gene: TRBV6-4
D gene: -
CDR3 protein: CASSFDGGTDTQYF
CDR3 DNA: TGTGCCAGCAGTTTCGACGGGGGCACAGATACGCAGTATTTT

J gene: TRBJ1-1
clone size: -
V gene: TRBV30
D gene: -
CDR3 protein: CAWSVPDGRAYTEAFF
CDR3 DNA: TGTGCCTGGAGTGTACCCGACGGCAGGGCATACACTGAAGCTTTCTTT

J gene: TRBJ2-3
clone size: -
V gene: TRBV27
D gene: TRBD2
CDR3 protein: CASATGTSGRGTDTQYF
CDR3 DNA: TGTGCCAGCGCCACCGGGACTAGCGGGAGAGGGACAGATACGCAGTATTTT

J gene: TRBJ2-3
clone size: -
V gene: TRBV2
D gene: TRBD2
CDR3 protein: CASSALTSGSTDTQYF
CDR3 DNA: TGTGCCAGCAGTGCTCTGACTAGCGGGAGCACAGATACGCAGTATTTT

J gene: TRBJ2-7
clone size: -
V gene: TRBV14
D gene: -
CDR3 protein: CASSQDLRLLLETYEQYF
CDR3 DNA: TGTGCCAGCAGCCAAGATTTACGGCTTCTTCTGGAGACCTACGAGCAGTACTTC

J gene: TRBJ2-7
clone size: -
V gene: TRBV27
D gene: TRBD1
CDR3 protein: CASSPGTGPLEQYF
CDR3 DNA: TGTGCCAGCAGCCCCGGGACAGGCCCACTCGAGCAGTACTTC

J gene: TRBJ1-2
clone size: -
V gene: TRBV6-5
D gene: -
CDR3 protein: CASSYSTGMVYGYTF
CDR3 DNA: TGTGCCAGCAGTTACTCTACAGGCATGGTCTATGGCTACACCTTC

J gene: TRBJ2-3
clone size: few
V gene: TRBV6-6
D gene: -
CDR3 protein: CASSGAGDPTDTQYF
CDR3 DNA: TGTGCCAGCAGTGGGGCTGGAGATCCAACAGATACGCAGTATTTT

J gene: TRBJ1-1
clone size: -
V gene: TRBV4-1
D gene: TRBD1
CDR3 protein: CASSQEIKTGDRAFF
CDR3 DNA: TGCGCCAGCAGCCAAGAAATTAAGACAGGGGATAGGGCTTTCTTT

J gene: TRBJ1-1
clone size: -
V gene: TRBV5-1
D gene: -
CDR3 protein: CASRLDAGEGTEAFF
CDR3 DNA: TGCGCCAGCAGGCTAGATGCGGGGGAGGGGACTGAAGCTTTCTTT

J gene: TRBJ2-1
clone size: -
V gene: TRBV30
D gene: TRBD2
CDR3 protein: CAWNPLADYNEQFF
CDR3 DNA: TGTGCCTGGAACCCACTAGCGGACTACAATGAGCAGTTCTTC

J gene: TRBJ2-3
clone size: -
V gene: TRBV5-4
D gene: TRBD1
CDR3 protein: CASSARDRERTDTQYF
CDR3 DNA: TGTGCCAGCAGCGCTCGGGACAGGGAACGCACAGATACGCAGTATTTT

J gene: TRBJ2-1
clone size: -
V gene: TRBV27
D gene: TRBD1
CDR3 protein: CASGTGTGYNEQFF
CDR3 DNA: TGTGCCAGCGGAACCGGGACAGGGTACAATGAGCAGTTCTTC

J gene: TRBJ2-2
clone size: -
V gene: TRBV5-1
D gene: TRBD2
CDR3 protein: CASSSRREGTTGELFF
CDR3 DNA: TGCGCCAGCAGTTCTCGACGGGAGGGTACCACCGGGGAGCTGTTTTTT

J gene: TRBJ2-3
clone size: -
V gene: TRBV6-6
D gene: TRBD2
CDR3 protein: CASSFNSGSGPDTQYF
CDR3 DNA: TGTGCCAGCAGTTTCAATAGCGGGAGCGGCCCAGATACGCAGTATTTT

J gene: TRBJ2-7
clone size: few
V gene: TRBV4-2
D gene: TRBD1
CDR3 protein: CASSQDGGTGGDEQYF
CDR3 DNA: TGTGCCAGCAGCCAAGATGGCGGGACAGGGGGCGACGAGCAGTACTTC

J gene: TRBJ2-7
clone size: -
V gene: TRBV6-1
D gene: TRBD2
CDR3 protein: CASDSGTPYEQYF
CDR3 DNA: TGTGCCAGCGATAGCGGGACTCCTTACGAGCAGTACTTC

J gene: TRBJ2-1
clone size: -
V gene: TRBV29-1
D gene: TRBD2
CDR3 protein: CSVDRGEYNEQFF
CDR3 DNA: TGCAGCGTTGACCGGGGGGAATACAATGAGCAGTTCTTC

J gene: TRBJ1-1
clone size: -
V gene: TRBV7-2
D gene: -
CDR3 protein: CASSQYTEAFF
CDR3 DNA: TGTGCCAGCAGCCAATACACTGAAGCTTTCTTT

J gene: TRBJ1-4
clone size: -
V gene: TRBV12-5
D gene: -
CDR3 protein: CASGLAATNEKLFF
CDR3 DNA: TGTGCTAGTGGTTTGGCAGCAACTAATGAAAAACTGTTTTTT

J gene: TRBJ1-1
clone size: -
V gene: TRBV4-1
D gene: -
CDR3 protein: CASSQGQTEAFF
CDR3 DNA: TGCGCCAGCAGCCAGGGGCAGACTGAAGCTTTCTTT

J gene: TRBJ1-2
clone size: -
V gene: TRBV7-9
D gene: TRBD1
CDR3 protein: CASSLGQGVNYGYTF
CDR3 DNA: TGTGCCAGCAGCTTAGGACAGGGAGTCAACTATGGCTACACCTTC

J gene: TRBJ1-2
clone size: -
V gene: TRBV29-1
D gene: TRBD1
CDR3 protein: CSAPDRDYGYTF
CDR3 DNA: TGCAGCGCCCCGGACAGGGACTATGGCTACACCTTC

J gene: TRBJ2-1
clone size: -
V gene: TRBV4-3
D gene: -
CDR3 protein: CASSQDSGGTVHNEQFF
CDR3 DNA: TGCGCCAGCAGCCAAGATTCGGGCGGGACTGTACACAATGAGCAGTTCTTC

J gene: TRBJ2-1
clone size: -
V gene: TRBV4-1
D gene: TRBD2
CDR3 protein: CASSQVGTSGNEQFF
CDR3 DNA: TGCGCCAGCAGCCAAGTCGGGACTAGCGGTAATGAGCAGTTCTTC

J gene: TRBJ1-4
clone size: -
V gene: TRBV5-4
D gene: -
CDR3 protein: CASSLQGGEKLFF
CDR3 DNA: TGTGCCAGCAGCTTGCAGGGTGGCGAAAAACTGTTTTTT

J gene: TRBJ2-1
clone size: -
V gene: TRBV19
D gene: -
CDR3 protein: CASSMGSTANEQFF
CDR3 DNA: TGTGCCAGTAGTATGGGGTCGACAGCCAATGAGCAGTTCTTC

J gene: TRBJ1-5
clone size: -
V gene: TRBV19
D gene: TRBD1
CDR3 protein: CASNTGGNQPQHF
CDR3 DNA: TGTGCCAGTAATACAGGGGGCAATCAGCCCCAGCATTTT

J gene: TRBJ2-7
clone size: -
V gene: TRBV27
D gene: TRBD1
CDR3 protein: CASSHRGRYEQYF
CDR3 DNA: TGTGCCAGCAGTCACAGGGGGCGCTACGAGCAGTACTTC

J gene: TRBJ1-1
clone size: -
V gene: TRBV6-5
D gene: -
CDR3 protein: CASSYSQWDTEAFF
CDR3 DNA: TGTGCCAGCAGTTACTCACAGTGGGACACTGAAGCTTTCTTT

J gene: TRBJ1-2
clone size: -
V gene: TRBV7-8
D gene: TRBD1
CDR3 protein: CASSPREGAGYGYTF
CDR3 DNA: TGTGCCAGCAGCCCCCGAGAGGGGGCGGGCTATGGCTACACCTTC

J gene: TRBJ1-1
clone size: -
V gene: TRBV4-3
D gene: -
CDR3 protein: CASSQDADMNTEAFF
CDR3 DNA: TGCGCCAGCAGCCAAGACGCAGACATGAACACTGAAGCTTTCTTT

J gene: TRBJ1-4
clone size: -
V gene: TRBV5-1
D gene: TRBD1
CDR3 protein: CASRGTGANEKLFF
CDR3 DNA: TGCGCCAGCAGGGGGACAGGCGCCAATGAAAAACTGTTTTTT

J gene: TRBJ2-5
clone size: -
V gene: TRBV27
D gene: TRBD1
CDR3 protein: CASTESNRGETQYF
CDR3 DNA: TGTGCCAGCACCGAATCAAACAGGGGGGAGACCCAGTACTTC

J gene: TRBJ2-2
clone size: -
V gene: TRBV5-4
D gene: -
CDR3 protein: CASSGRTAITGELFF
CDR3 DNA: TGTGCCAGCAGCGGCCGGACAGCCATTACCGGGGAGCTGTTTTTT

J gene: TRBJ2-7
clone size: -
V gene: TRBV4-2
D gene: TRBD1
CDR3 protein: CASSQPPGQGYEQYF
CDR3 DNA: TGTGCCAGCAGCCAACCCCCGGGACAGGGCTACGAGCAGTACTTC